The clone carrying this T cell receptor (beta chain) counts as medium-sized. Amplification of the TCR beta CDR3 (from genomic DNA) was done by two-round multiplex PCR. First-round PCR amplification was performed with primers specific to each TRBV and TRBJ gene. With universal primers, the second PCR round was performed. TCRdb recomputed calls from the multiplex PCR reads with MiXCR, one row per CDR3 protein. This table holds roughly 13,000 distinct CDR3 sequences, 25% to 30% found once. The CDR3 spans 18 residues. The V gene's germline CDR1 is MNHEY and CDR2 SVGAGI. After removal of 0 bases from V and 0 bases from J, the junction contained 6 bases not matched to a gene. This entry is derived from a study of prognosis after radiotherapy for stage I lung cancer.

This rearrangement joins TRBV6-5 to TRBJ2-3; 10 bases align to TRBD1. Sequencing used PBMCs, obtained before or after stereotactic body radiation therapy (not recorded which). The receptor comes from a donor at least 50 years old with non-small cell lung cancer. The CDR3 DNA reads as TGTGCCAGCAGTTACTCTCCGGGGACAGGGGATAGCACAGATACGCAGTATTTT. As protein: CASSYSPGTGDSTDTQYF.